The 11 T cell receptor beta chains reported below all come from one sample, sequenced in a study of Graves' ophthalmopathy and Graves' hyperthyroidism. CDR3 regions of TCR beta were amplified from RNA transcripts. HTBI primers served in a first-round RT-PCR, which a second-round multiplex PCR followed. MiXCR, applied by TCRdb to the multiplex PCR reads, yields one record per CDR3 protein. The repertoire holds about 390,000 distinct CDR3 sequences, with 17% as singletons. The sample was peripheral blood. These TCRs come from an adult woman with stable Graves' hyperthyroidism.

The table lists this clonotype with many counts. The chain has TRBV12-3 or TRBV12-4 and TRBJ1-2; D is possibly TRBD1 (5 bases). There are 13 residues in the CDR3. V lost 7 bases to trimming and J lost 6 bases, with 15 bases between them. The CDR3 sequence: CASTPTATNGYTF. The CDR3 nucleotides read TGTGCCAGCACCCCGACAGCCACCAATGGCTACACCTTC.

This clonotype came up a few times. The chain recombines TRBV9 with TRBJ2-5; 9 nucleotides line up with TRBD2. The CDR3 is made up of 15 amino acids. Per germline, CDR1 SGDLS and CDR2 YYNGEE. After removal of 1 base from V and 2 bases from J, the junction contained 3 bases not matched to a gene. The CDR3 sequence: CASSVLAGSQETQYF. The DNA of the CDR3 is TGTGCCAGCAGCGTACTAGCGGGGTCACAAGAGACCCAGTACTTC.

Details on this clonotype: A much bigger clone sits one base away, suggesting this may be a read error. The rearrangement joins TRBV6-5 to TRBJ2-7; D gene uncertain. The CDR3 runs 13 residues. V was trimmed by 0 bases and J by 3 bases, leaving 6 bases between them. From germline, CDR1 is MNHEY and CDR2 SVGAGI. DNA of the CDR3: TGTGCCAGCAGTTACTCGTTTTTCTACGAGCAGTACTTC. Translated: CASSYSFFYEQYF.

This clonotype has ten or more counts. The V gene is TRBV28, the J gene TRBJ1-1; maybe TRBD1 (5 bases). Germline V gives CDR1 MDHEN, CDR2 SYDVKM. Deletions cut 4 bases from V and 1 base from J, with 19 bases between. CDR3 size: 17 residues. CDR3 region: CASSSPSGSSRNTEAFF. The CDR3, as DNA: TGTGCCAGCAGTTCTCCCTCAGGGTCATCTCGGAACACTGAAGCTTTCTTT. Full variable domain (missing parts from reference TRBV28 and TRBJ1-1): DVKVTQSSRYLVKRTGEKVFLECVQDMDHENMFWYRQDPGLGLRLIYFSYDVKMKEKGDIPEGYSVSREKKERFSLILESASTNQTSMYLCASSSPSGSSRNTEAFFGQGTRLTVV.

This clonotype was recorded at least ten times. The gene calls are TRBV20-1 and TRBJ2-5; weak D call: TRBD1 (7 bases). CDR3 length: 15 residues. V dropped 1 base and J dropped 1 base, with 13 bases sitting between them. CDR1 DFQATT and CDR2 SNEGSKA come from the germline V gene (reference sequence). CDR3 region: CSARGGDSFQETQYF. As DNA, the CDR3 is TGCAGTGCTAGAGGGGGGGACAGTTTCCAAGAGACCCAGTACTTC.

The rearrangement joins TRBV4-1 to TRBJ2-4, with 10 bases lining up with TRBD2. The J segment lost 1 base and the V segment lost 1 base, leaving 10 bases of the junction unmatched. CDR1 MGHRA and CDR2 YSYEKL come from the germline V gene. The CDR3 covers 19 residues. CDR3: CASSQVKLAGARAKNIQYF. The CDR3 bases are TGCGCCAGCAGCCAAGTAAAGCTAGCGGGAGCGAGGGCCAAAAACATTCAGTACTTC.

This clonotype occurred many times. The rearrangement joins TRBV12-3 or TRBV12-4 to TRBJ2-7; TRBD1 or TRBD2 may be the D gene (7 bases each). The CDR3 consists of 12 residues. V gave up 8 bases and J gave up 4 bases, with 12 bases separating them. CDR3 loop: CASAGGVYEQYF. Written as DNA, the CDR3 is TGTGCCAGCGCAGGGGGGGTTTACGAGCAGTACTTC.

This clonotype was recorded at least ten times. The chain recombines TRBV24-1 with TRBJ1-1; a weak D match, TRBD1 (5 bases). This CDR3 region has 16 residues. The V end was cut by 7 bases, the J end by 0 bases, with 17 bases between. Germline V gives CDR1 KGHDR, CDR2 SFDVKD. The CDR3 loop reads CATRPKQQGLNTEAFF. CDR3 coding DNA: TGTGCCACCAGGCCAAAGCAGCAGGGCTTGAACACTGAAGCTTTCTTT.

This clonotype was counted ten times or more. The chain links TRBV28 to TRBJ1-5; 10 bases are a match to TRBD1. Germline V lookup: CDR1 MDHEN, CDR2 SYDVKM. V was pared by 6 bases and J by 6 bases, with 8 bases of the junction left unmatched. The CDR3 spans 15 residues. The CDR3 sequence: CASRPGQGIAQPQHF. CDR3 nucleotides: TGTGCCAGCAGACCGGGACAGGGGATAGCTCAGCCCCAGCATTTT.

The chain uses TRBV3-1 and TRBJ1-1, with D unresolved. Germline CDR1 LGHDT, CDR2 YNNKEL (reference sequence). The CDR3 is 16 residues long. V shed 5 bases and J shed 0 bases, with 16 bases lying between them. Written as DNA, the CDR3 is TGTGCCAGCAGCTTCAGTAGCCTAAGGGTGAACACTGAAGCTTTCTTT. This gives the protein CASSFSSLRVNTEAFF.

The chain couples TRBV12-3 or TRBV12-4 to TRBJ2-5, with 9 bases matching TRBD2. V lost 7 bases and J lost 5; bases outside the gene matches: 5. The CDR3 runs 13 residues. As DNA, the CDR3 is TGTGCCAGCAACCGTAGCGGGGGCGAGACCCAGTACTTC. Residues: CASNRSGGETQYF.